These T cell receptor beta chains were read from a single sample in a study of blood T cell repertoires in COVID-19. Here immunoSEQ multiplex PCR was the method, and the copy in TCRdb shows in-frame clones only, minus some. The sample carries around 160,000 clones, 70% to 90% recorded once. The sequenced material came from peripheral blood. The origin of the receptors is a man aged 55 to 70 with active or convalescent COVID-19. Both conserved end residues are part of each CDR3. D genes are given only for firm matches. Not every row has a clone size; where given, it reads once, few, many or a size class.

clone_size	v_call	d_call	j_call	cdr3_aa	cdr3_nt
NA	TRBV30	NA	TRBJ1-6	CAWRPGGLVPLHF	TGTGCCTGGAGGCCCGGGGGGCTTGTACCCCTCCACTTT
once	TRBV2	TRBD1	TRBJ1-1	CASSEVTGGTEAFF	TGTGCCAGCAGTGAAGTGACAGGGGGCACTGAAGCTTTCTTT
NA	TRBV5-5	NA	TRBJ1-6	CASSLGHFLNSPLHF	TGTGCCAGCAGCTTGGGACACTTTTTGAATTCACCCCTCCACTTT
few	TRBV6-5	TRBD2	TRBJ2-2	CASSDSWGGTGELFF	TGTGCCAGCAGCGATTCCTGGGGGGGCACCGGGGAGCTGTTTTTT
NA	TRBV2	TRBD1	TRBJ2-1	CASSLGTGTIYSYNEQFF	TGTGCCAGCAGTTTGGGGACAGGGACGATTTACTCCTACAATGAGCAGTTCTTC
NA	TRBV11-2	NA	TRBJ2-1	CASSLVSRNEQFF	TGTGCCAGCAGCTTAGTATCTCGCAATGAGCAGTTCTTC
NA	TRBV5-1	NA	TRBJ2-7	CASSLGGPYEQYF	TGCGCCAGCAGCTTAGGGGGACCCTACGAGCAGTACTTC
once	TRBV7-8	NA	TRBJ2-1	CASSLGVGRDEQFF	TGTGCCAGCAGCTTAGGGGTAGGCAGGGATGAGCAGTTCTTC
NA	TRBV28	NA	TRBJ1-5	CASSIRDYSNQPQHF	TGTGCCAGCAGTATCAGGGATTATAGCAATCAGCCCCAGCATTTT
NA	TRBV6-2/TRBV6-3	TRBD2	TRBJ2-2	CASSGLAGESTGELFF	TGTGCCAGCAGCGGACTAGCGGGAGAATCTACCGGGGAGCTGTTTTTT
NA	TRBV24-1	NA	TRBJ2-3	CATSMAGPTDTQYF	TGTGCCACCAGTATGGCGGGACCCACAGATACGCAGTATTTT
NA	TRBV2	NA	TRBJ1-2	CASRWGGGYTF	TGTGCCAGCAGGTGGGGAGGTGGCTACACCTTC
NA	TRBV27	NA	TRBJ1-5	CASSSRGDTYSNQPQHF	TGTGCCAGCAGTTCGCGGGGAGACACCTATAGCAATCAGCCCCAGCATTTT
NA	TRBV7-2	NA	TRBJ2-1	CASRETGSYYEQFF	TGTGCCAGCAGAGAGACAGGCAGTTACTATGAGCAGTTCTTC
once	TRBV3-1/TRBV3-2	NA	TRBJ2-4	CASSQDRARSRDIQYF	TGTGCCAGCAGCCAAGATCGCGCAAGAAGTCGGGACATTCAGTACTTC
NA	TRBV5-1	TRBD1	TRBJ2-1	CASSLGQGAHEQFF	TGCGCCAGCAGCTTGGGACAGGGGGCACATGAGCAGTTCTTC
NA	TRBV15	NA	TRBJ1-2	CATSRDLDAGYGYTF	TGTGCCACCAGCAGAGACTTGGACGCGGGGTATGGCTACACCTTC
NA	TRBV3-1/TRBV3-2	TRBD2	TRBJ2-3	CASSLRTSSTDTQYF	TGTGCCAGCAGCCTCCGGACTAGCAGCACAGATACGCAGTATTTT
NA	TRBV4-1	TRBD1	TRBJ2-5	CASSQGLSQGAETQYF	TGCGCCAGCAGCCAAGGGCTCTCACAGGGGGCAGAGACCCAGTACTTC
once	TRBV6-5	NA	TRBJ2-2	CASTRAGNTGELFF	TGTGCCAGCACGCGGGCGGGAAACACCGGGGAGCTGTTTTTT
NA	TRBV19	TRBD1	TRBJ2-7	CASSYYNTGAEQYF	TGTGCCAGTAGTTACTACAACACAGGGGCCGAGCAGTACTTC
NA	TRBV5-5	NA	TRBJ1-1	CASSRQSNTEAFF	TGTGCCAGCAGCCGACAGTCTAACACTGAAGCTTTCTTT
NA	TRBV15	NA	TRBJ1-4	CATSRPPGAGGTNEKLFF	TGTGCCACCAGCAGACCCCCGGGTGCGGGGGGAACTAATGAAAAACTGTTTTTT
once	TRBV6-5	NA	TRBJ2-2	CASSSPDTGELFF	TGTGCCAGCAGTTCCCCAGACACCGGGGAGCTGTTTTTT
NA	TRBV19	TRBD1	TRBJ1-1	CASSSGTGGTTNTEAFF	TGTGCCAGTAGTTCGGGGACAGGGGGCACAACGAACACTGAAGCTTTCTTT
NA	TRBV10-3	TRBD2	TRBJ2-1	CAISSRLATWENEQFF	TGTGCCATCAGTTCTCGACTAGCAACTTGGGAGAATGAGCAGTTCTTC
NA	TRBV4-1	TRBD2	TRBJ2-5	CASSQGLAVQETQYF	TGCGCCAGCAGCCAAGGACTAGCGGTTCAAGAGACCCAGTACTTC
NA	TRBV6-6	TRBD1	TRBJ2-6	CASSLDRVGANVLTF	TGTGCCAGCAGTTTAGACAGGGTCGGGGCCAACGTCCTGACTTTC
few	TRBV28	NA	TRBJ1-2	CASSHEPRGYTF	TGTGCCAGCAGCCACGAACCGAGGGGCTACACCTTC
NA	TRBV6-2/TRBV6-3	TRBD2	TRBJ2-4	CASSYLAGNIQYF	TGTGCCAGCAGTTACCTAGCGGGAAACATTCAGTACTTC
many	TRBV6-5	NA	TRBJ2-7	CASSLPPVYEQYF	TGTGCCAGCAGCCTACCGCCGGTATACGAGCAGTACTTC
NA	TRBV6-1	NA	TRBJ2-5	CASSEASETQYF	TGTGCCAGCAGTGAAGCGTCGGAGACCCAGTACTTC
NA	TRBV19	NA	TRBJ2-2	CASIMKAANTGELFF	TGTGCCAGTATAATGAAGGCGGCGAACACCGGGGAGCTGTTTTTT
NA	TRBV19	NA	TRBJ1-5	CASSQGLNQAQHF	TGTGCCAGTAGTCAGGGCCTCAATCAGGCCCAGCATTTT
NA	TRBV24-1	TRBD2	TRBJ2-1	CATSDRGTSGRADLWHNEQFF	TGTGCCACCAGTGACCGCGGGACTAGCGGGAGGGCCGATTTATGGCACAATGAGCAGTTCTTC
NA	TRBV3-1/TRBV3-2	TRBD1	TRBJ2-7	CASSQEVRTGIPYEQYF	TGTGCCAGCAGCCAAGAGGTGAGGACAGGGATCCCCTACGAGCAGTACTTC
NA	TRBV11-3	NA	TRBJ2-1	CASSLRAGVYNEQFF	TGTGCCAGCAGCCTCCGGGCAGGGGTCTACAATGAGCAGTTCTTC
NA	TRBV25-1	NA	TRBJ1-4	CASSEAGLNEKLFF	TGTGCCAGCAGTGAAGCAGGGCTTAATGAAAAACTGTTTTTT
NA	TRBV6-2/TRBV6-3	TRBD1	TRBJ1-4	CASSYSGQRNEKLFF	TGTGCCAGCAGTTACTCGGGACAGCGGAATGAAAAACTGTTTTTT
NA	TRBV18	TRBD2	TRBJ2-1	CASSVPGGRPLDNEQFF	TGTGCCAGCTCAGTCCCGGGGGGGCGCCCCTTAGACAATGAGCAGTTCTTC
NA	TRBV6-5	NA	TRBJ1-4	CASSYSPQVHEKLFF	TGTGCCAGCAGTTACTCGCCACAAGTACATGAAAAACTGTTTTTT
many	TRBV19	TRBD2	TRBJ2-7	CASSSTGLRPYEQYF	TGTGCCAGTAGTAGCACGGGACTACGCCCTTACGAGCAGTACTTC
once	TRBV7-2	TRBD1	TRBJ2-7	CASSPGTGNINEQYF	TGTGCCAGCAGCCCAGGGACAGGGAATATCAACGAGCAGTACTTC
NA	TRBV19	TRBD2	TRBJ2-7	CASRRRGGEQYF	TGTGCCAGTAGGAGACGGGGGGGCGAGCAGTACTTC
NA	TRBV7-9	NA	TRBJ1-5	CASSLGGREHQPQHF	TGTGCCAGCAGCTTAGGGGGCAGGGAACATCAGCCCCAGCATTTT
NA	TRBV5-6	NA	TRBJ2-3	CASSSRERDTQYF	TGTGCCAGCAGCTCAAGGGAGAGAGATACGCAGTATTTT
once	TRBV14	TRBD1	TRBJ1-2	CASSQEPLQDRRNGYTF	TGTGCCAGCAGCCAAGAACCCCTTCAGGACAGGCGAAATGGCTACACCTTC
few	TRBV5-8	TRBD2	TRBJ2-3	CASSRREGSTDTQYF	TGTGCCAGCAGCCGGAGGGAGGGTTCCACAGATACGCAGTATTTT
NA	TRBV3-1/TRBV3-2	NA	TRBJ1-4	CASSRRTNEKLFF	TGTGCCAGCAGCCGCAGGACTAATGAAAAACTGTTTTTT
NA	TRBV29-1	NA	TRBJ2-1	CSNLIYNEQFF	TGCAGCAACTTAATATACAATGAGCAGTTCTTC
few	TRBV18	NA	TRBJ2-7	CASSPPSDSMTIYEQYF	TGTGCCAGCTCCCCACCCTCTGACAGTATGACGATCTACGAGCAGTACTTC
NA	TRBV6-2/TRBV6-3	NA	TRBJ2-4	CASSKQGLGGKNIQYF	TGTGCCAGCAGCAAACAGGGTCTTGGCGGCAAAAACATTCAGTACTTC
NA	TRBV19	NA	TRBJ2-1	CASRVAQSYNEQFF	TGTGCCAGTAGAGTAGCGCAATCCTACAATGAGCAGTTCTTC
NA	TRBV2	NA	TRBJ1-2	CASSGGPPNYGYTF	TGTGCCAGCAGTGGGGGGCCTCCTAACTATGGCTACACCTTC
NA	TRBV4-2	TRBD2	TRBJ2-5	CASSLPGGETQYF	TGTGCCAGCAGCCTCCCGGGAGGCGAGACCCAGTACTTC
NA	TRBV14	TRBD2	TRBJ2-4	CASSQGRGTQNIQYF	TGTGCCAGCAGCCAAGGGCGGGGGACCCAAAACATTCAGTACTTC
few	TRBV30	TRBD1	TRBJ1-2	CAWIVGGGYGYTF	TGTGCCTGGATAGTAGGGGGCGGCTATGGCTACACCTTC
once	TRBV7-8	NA	TRBJ1-5	CASIITGPRRPQHF	TGTGCCAGCATCATCACAGGGCCTCGACGGCCCCAGCATTTT
NA	TRBV5-6	NA	TRBJ2-4	CASSLGSRDFHYF	TGTGCCAGCAGCTTGGGGTCCCGTGACTTCCACTACTTC